These T cell receptor beta chains were read from a single sample in a study of shared clonotypes between healthy human individuals. Sequenced by immunoSEQ multiplex PCR; TCRdb stores in-frame clones only, minus some. In the table there are 2.3 million or so clones, roughly 93% of which are singletons. The specimen sequenced was naive CD4+ T cells from PBMCs. The origin of the receptors is a man aged 18 to 30 in good health. Some clones in this sample may be carry-over from other donors' samples. Both conserved end residues are part of each CDR3. D genes are given only for firm matches.

V gene	J gene	D gene	CDR3 protein
TRBV2	TRBJ1-1	-	CASSNTGTRGAFF
TRBV5-1	TRBJ1-1	TRBD1	CASSLVGQGIRTTEAFF
TRBV6-6	TRBJ1-2	TRBD1	CASKGDRGYGYTF
TRBV18	TRBJ2-5	TRBD2	CASSPPNQLAYQETQYF
TRBV10-3	TRBJ1-5	-	CAISEDSNQPQHF
TRBV6-1	TRBJ2-1	TRBD1	CASSEYLLTGSSYNEQFF
TRBV19	TRBJ2-7	TRBD1	CASSRFGQGARYEQYF
TRBV28	TRBJ1-4	-	CASSLPEQGKLFF
TRBV15	TRBJ2-2	-	CATSRPSTAHGELFF
TRBV29-1	TRBJ2-7	-	CSVVKPAPYEQYF
TRBV5-1	TRBJ2-7	-	CASSFGSASYEQYF
TRBV7-3	TRBJ2-2	-	CASSLRGHDTGELFF
TRBV5-1	TRBJ2-2	TRBD2	CASSIGLAAARANTGELFF
TRBV28	TRBJ2-2	-	CASSLSGRGATGELFF
TRBV7-9	TRBJ1-1	-	CASRPDLPRAEAFF
TRBV5-1	TRBJ1-1	TRBD1	CASSLPTRDSMNTEAFF
TRBV6-6	TRBJ1-1	-	CASSYGGPYTEAFF
TRBV4-1	TRBJ2-7	-	CASSQVGRYEQYF